The clone carrying this TCR beta chain appeared once. This entry comes from a study of blood T cell repertoires in COVID-19. Study-level information: COVID-19 samples collected from the United States, Italy and Spain covered acute and convalescent phases. The cDNA or gDNA used as material had been derived from T cells, B-cell-depleted T cells, or PBMCs.

Germline V lookup: CDR1 LGHNA, CDR2 YSLEER. The CDR3 covers 15 residues. The V end lost 1 base, the J end lost 4 bases, and 13 bases lay between the germline ends. Residents of approximately 25 US areas, aged 18 to 89 years, made up the participants. Participants had their cohort set by participant-reported clinical history. The data were produced by immunoSEQ multiplex PCR, yet TCRdb's version contains in-frame clones alone and is incomplete. The repertoire includes approximately 260,000 clones, about nine tenths of them detected once, and around 6% sits in the top ten. The V gene is TRBV4-3, the J gene TRBJ1-1; unclear D gene. The TCR comes from a woman aged 25 to 39 with acute COVID-19. The sample taken for sequencing was PBMCs or T cells enriched from blood (not recorded which). The CDR3 DNA sequence: TGCGCCAGCAGCCAAGGACGAGGGAGTGGCACTGAAGCTTTCTTT. As protein: CASSQGRGSGTEAFF.